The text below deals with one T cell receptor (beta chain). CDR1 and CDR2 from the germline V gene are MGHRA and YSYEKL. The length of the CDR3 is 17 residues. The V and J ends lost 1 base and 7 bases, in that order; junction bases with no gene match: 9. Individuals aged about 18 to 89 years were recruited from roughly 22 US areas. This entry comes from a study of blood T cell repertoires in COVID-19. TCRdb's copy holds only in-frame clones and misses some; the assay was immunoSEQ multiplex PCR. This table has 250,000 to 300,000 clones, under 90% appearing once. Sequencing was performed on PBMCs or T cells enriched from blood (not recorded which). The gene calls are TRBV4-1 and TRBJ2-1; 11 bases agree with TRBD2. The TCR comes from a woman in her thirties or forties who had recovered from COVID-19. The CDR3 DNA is TGCGCCAGCAGCCAAGGTGTTGCGGCTAGCGGGAGGAATGAGCAGTTCTTC. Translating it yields CASSQGVAASGRNEQFF.